Detailed here is one T cell receptor beta chain. Its target is unknown. The sample originates from a study of T cell repertoires in cytomegalovirus infection. Background on the study: The public TCR beta signatures pointed to both CMV infection and matching HLA type.

TCRdb used MiXCR to reprocess the reads, holding one entry per CDR3 protein. The table lists under 250,000 distinct CDR3 sequences, approximately 13% of them singletons. This CDR3 region has 13 residues. V lost 4 bases and J lost 3; bases outside the gene matches: 4. CDR1 SQVTM and CDR2 ANQGSEA come from the germline V gene. Regarding the study as a whole: In two of eight donors, the top clonotype was HLA-C-restricted CMV-specific. Totalled public TCR beta family frequency picked out people who carried CMV plus the relevant HLA.

The origin of this receptor is a human donor in good health (CMV status not recorded). Some clones in this sample may be carry-over from other donors' samples. The sequenced sample consisted of PBMCs. The rearrangement uses TRBV29-1 and TRBJ2-3, with 7 bases identical to TRBD1. The CDR3 DNA follows: TGCAGCGTTGGTGTCAGGGGGACAGATACGCAGTATTTT. This gives the protein CSVGVRGTDTQYF.